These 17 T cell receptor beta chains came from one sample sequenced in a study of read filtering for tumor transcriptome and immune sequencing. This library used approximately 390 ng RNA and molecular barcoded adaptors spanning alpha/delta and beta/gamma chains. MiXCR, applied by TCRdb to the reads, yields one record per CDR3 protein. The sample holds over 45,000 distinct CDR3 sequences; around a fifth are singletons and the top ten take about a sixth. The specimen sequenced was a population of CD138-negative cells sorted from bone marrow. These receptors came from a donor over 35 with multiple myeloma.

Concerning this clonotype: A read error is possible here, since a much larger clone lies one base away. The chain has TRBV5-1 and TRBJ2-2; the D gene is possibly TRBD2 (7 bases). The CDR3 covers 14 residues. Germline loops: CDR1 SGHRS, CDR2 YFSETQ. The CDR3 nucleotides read TGCGCCAGCAGACAGGGACTAAACACCGGGGAGCTGCTTTTT. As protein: CASRQGLNTGELLF.

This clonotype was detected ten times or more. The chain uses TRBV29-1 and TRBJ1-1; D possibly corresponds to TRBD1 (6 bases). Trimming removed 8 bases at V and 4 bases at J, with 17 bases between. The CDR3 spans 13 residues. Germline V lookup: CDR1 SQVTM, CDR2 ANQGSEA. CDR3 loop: CSTRGTGSTEAFF. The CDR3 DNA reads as TGCAGCACCCGTGGAACAGGGTCCACTGAAGCTTTCTTT.

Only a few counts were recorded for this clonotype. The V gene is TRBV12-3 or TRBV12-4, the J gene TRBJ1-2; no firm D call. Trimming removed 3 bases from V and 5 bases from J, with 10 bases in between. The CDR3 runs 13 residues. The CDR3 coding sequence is TGTGCCAGCAGTTTTGGGAGAACTTATGGCTACACCTTC. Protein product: CASSFGRTYGYTF.

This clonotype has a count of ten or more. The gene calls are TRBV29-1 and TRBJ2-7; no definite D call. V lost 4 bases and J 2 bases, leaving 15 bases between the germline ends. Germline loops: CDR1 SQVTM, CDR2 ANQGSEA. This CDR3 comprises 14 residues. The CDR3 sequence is CSVVGSVATYEQYF. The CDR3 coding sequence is TGCAGCGTTGTCGGGTCGGTGGCTACCTACGAGCAGTACTTC.

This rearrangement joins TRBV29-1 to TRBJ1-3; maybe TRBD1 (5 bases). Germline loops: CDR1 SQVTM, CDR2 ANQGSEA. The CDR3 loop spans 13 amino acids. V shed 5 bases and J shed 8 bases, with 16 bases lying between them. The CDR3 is CSVSRTQEDTIYF. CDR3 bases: TGCAGCGTTTCGAGGACACAAGAAGACACCATATATTTT.

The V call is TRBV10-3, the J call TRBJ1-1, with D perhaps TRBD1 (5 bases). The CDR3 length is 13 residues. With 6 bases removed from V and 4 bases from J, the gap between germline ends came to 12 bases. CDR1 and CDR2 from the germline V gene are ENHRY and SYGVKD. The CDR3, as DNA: TGTGCCATCAGGGGACCCAGGTCCACTGAAGCTTTCTTT. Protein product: CAIRGPRSTEAFF.

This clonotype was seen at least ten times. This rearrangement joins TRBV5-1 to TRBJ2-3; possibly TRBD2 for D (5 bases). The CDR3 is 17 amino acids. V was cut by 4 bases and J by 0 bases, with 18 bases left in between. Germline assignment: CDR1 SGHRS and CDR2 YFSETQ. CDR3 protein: CASSVPMERGSTDTQYF. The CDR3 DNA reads TGCGCCAGCAGCGTCCCTATGGAACGGGGTAGCACAGATACGCAGTATTTT.

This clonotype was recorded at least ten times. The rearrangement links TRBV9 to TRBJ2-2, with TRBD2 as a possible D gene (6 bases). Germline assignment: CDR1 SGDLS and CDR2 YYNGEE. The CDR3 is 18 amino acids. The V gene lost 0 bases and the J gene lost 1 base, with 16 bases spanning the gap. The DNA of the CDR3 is TGTGCCAGCAGCGTAGCTACTATGGCGGGACGGAACACCGGGGAGCTGTTTTTT. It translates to CASSVATMAGRNTGELFF.

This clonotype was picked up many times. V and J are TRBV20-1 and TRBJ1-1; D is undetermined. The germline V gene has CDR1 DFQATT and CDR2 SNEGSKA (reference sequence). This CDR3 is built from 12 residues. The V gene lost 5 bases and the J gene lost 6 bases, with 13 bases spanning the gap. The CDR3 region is CSARLGFSEAFF. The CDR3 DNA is TGCAGTGCTCGGTTGGGTTTCTCTGAAGCTTTCTTT.

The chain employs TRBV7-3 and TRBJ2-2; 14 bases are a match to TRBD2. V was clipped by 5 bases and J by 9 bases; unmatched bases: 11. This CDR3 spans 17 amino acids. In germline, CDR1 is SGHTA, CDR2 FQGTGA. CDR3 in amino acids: CASSNPGLAGAERELFF. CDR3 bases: TGTGCCAGCAGCAACCCGGGACTAGCGGGAGCCGAGAGGGAGCTGTTTTTT. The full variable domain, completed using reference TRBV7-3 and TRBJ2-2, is GAGVSQTPSNKVTEKGKYVELRCDPISGHTALYWYRQSLGQGPEFLIYFQGTGAADDSGLPNDRFFAVRPEGSVSTLKIQRTERGDSAVYLCASSNPGLAGAERELFFGEGSRLTVL.

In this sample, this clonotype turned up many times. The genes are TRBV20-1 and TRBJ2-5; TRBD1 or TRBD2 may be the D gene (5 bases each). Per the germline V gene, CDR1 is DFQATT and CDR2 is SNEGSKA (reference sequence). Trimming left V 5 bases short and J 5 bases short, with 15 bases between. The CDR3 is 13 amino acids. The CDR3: CSADRGNLETQYF. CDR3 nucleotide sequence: TGCAGTGCTGACAGAGGGAACTTGGAGACCCAGTACTTC.

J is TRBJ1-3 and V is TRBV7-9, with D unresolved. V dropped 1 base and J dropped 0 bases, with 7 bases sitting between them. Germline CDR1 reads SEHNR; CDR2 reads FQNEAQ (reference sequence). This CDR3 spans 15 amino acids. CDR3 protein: CASSLVGLSGNTIYF. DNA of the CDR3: TGTGCCAGCAGCTTAGTCGGTCTCTCTGGAAACACCATATATTTT.

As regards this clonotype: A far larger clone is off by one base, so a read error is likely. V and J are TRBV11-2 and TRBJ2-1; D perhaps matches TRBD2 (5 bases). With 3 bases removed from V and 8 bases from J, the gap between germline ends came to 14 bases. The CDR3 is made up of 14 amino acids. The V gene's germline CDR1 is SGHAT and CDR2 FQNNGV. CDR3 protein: CASSLLATLHEQFF. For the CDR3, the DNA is TGTGCCAGCAGCTTGTTAGCGACTCTCCATGAGCAGTTCTTC. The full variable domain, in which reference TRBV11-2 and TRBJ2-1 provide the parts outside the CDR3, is EAGVAQSPRYKIIEKRQSVAFWCNPISGHATLYWYQQILGQGPKLLIQFQNNGVVDDSQLPKDRFSAERLKGVDSTLKIQPAKLEDSAVYLCASSLLATLHEQFFGPGTRLTVL.

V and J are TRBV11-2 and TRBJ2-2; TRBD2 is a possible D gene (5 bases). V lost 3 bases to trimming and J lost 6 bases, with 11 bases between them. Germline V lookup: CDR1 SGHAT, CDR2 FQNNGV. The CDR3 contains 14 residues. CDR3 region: CASSLERQSGELFF. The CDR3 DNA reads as TGTGCCAGCAGCTTGGAGCGGCAGTCCGGGGAGCTGTTTTTT. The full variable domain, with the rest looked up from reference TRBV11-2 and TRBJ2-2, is EAGVAQSPRYKIIEKRQSVAFWCNPISGHATLYWYQQILGQGPKLLIQFQNNGVVDDSQLPKDRFSAERLKGVDSTLKIQPAKLEDSAVYLCASSLERQSGELFFGEGSRLTVL.

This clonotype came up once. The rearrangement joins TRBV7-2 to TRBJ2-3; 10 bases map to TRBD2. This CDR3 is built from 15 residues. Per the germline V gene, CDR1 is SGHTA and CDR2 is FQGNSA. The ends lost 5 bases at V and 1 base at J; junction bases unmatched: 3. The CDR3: CASSPLAGGTDTQYF. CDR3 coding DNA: TGTGCCAGCAGCCCCCTAGCGGGGGGCACAGATACGCAGTATTTT.

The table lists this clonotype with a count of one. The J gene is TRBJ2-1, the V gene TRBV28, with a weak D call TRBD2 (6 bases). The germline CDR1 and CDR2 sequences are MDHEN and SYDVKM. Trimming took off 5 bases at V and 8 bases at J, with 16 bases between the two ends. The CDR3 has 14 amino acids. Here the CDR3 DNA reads TGTGCCAGCAGTCTTCGTGGGAGGTTATATGAGCAGTTCTTC. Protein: CASSLRGRLYEQFF.

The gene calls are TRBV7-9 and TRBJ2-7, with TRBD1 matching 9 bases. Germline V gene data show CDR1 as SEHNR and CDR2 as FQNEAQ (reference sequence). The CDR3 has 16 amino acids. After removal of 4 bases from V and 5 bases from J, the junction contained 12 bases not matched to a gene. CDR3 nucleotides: TGTGCCAGCAGCTATCGAACAGGGGGCGTCTCTCACGAGCAGTACTTC. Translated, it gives CASSYRTGGVSHEQYF. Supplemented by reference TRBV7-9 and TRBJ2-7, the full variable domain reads DTGVSQNPRHKITKRGQNVTFRCDPISEHNRLYWYRQTLGQGPEFLTYFQNEAQLEKSRLLSDRFSAERPKGSFSTLEIQRTEQGDSAMYLCASSYRTGGVSHEQYFGPGTRLTVT.